The 10 T cell receptor beta chains presented below share a single source sample, sequenced in a study of T cells in localized non-small cell lung cancer. The assay was immunoSEQ multiplex PCR, and TCRdb's table has in-frame clones only and misses some. The sample yields over 550 clones, approximately 20% seen once. The sample here was lung tumor tissue, taken before any cancer treatment. These receptors all stem from a male donor at least 60 years old with stage I squamous cell lung carcinoma.

This clone was observed a single time. This chain uses TRBV28 with TRBJ2-1, with D unclear. V was pared by 7 bases and J by 1 base, with 11 bases between. The CDR3 is made up of 14 amino acids. Germline CDR1 is MDHEN and CDR2 is SYDVKM. CDR3: CASINGNSYNEQFF. For the CDR3, the DNA is TGTGCCAGCATCAACGGTAATTCCTACAATGAGCAGTTCTTC.

The chain carries TRBV9 and TRBJ1-1; D not resolved. Per germline, CDR1 SGDLS and CDR2 YYNGEE. The CDR3 contains 14 residues. Trimming stripped 3 bases from V and 1 base from J, with 10 bases between. CDR3 sequence (DNA): TGTGCCAGCAGCGCCAGGACGGGGAACACTGAAGCTTTCTTT. As protein: CASSARTGNTEAFF.

This clone was counted a few times. The chain couples TRBV25-1 to TRBJ2-1; 9 bases fit TRBD2. V was clipped by 5 bases and J by 6 bases; unmatched bases: 8. CDR1 is MGHDK and CDR2 is SYGVNS in the germline V gene. This CDR3 comprises 15 residues. CDR3 protein: CASSLSGGERNEQFF. The CDR3 DNA sequence: TGTGCCAGCAGTCTTAGCGGGGGCGAACGCAATGAGCAGTTCTTC.

The table lists this clone with a few counts. V usage is TRBV9 and J usage is TRBJ2-4; 8 bases are a match to TRBD1. The CDR3 has 18 amino acids. Trimming took 10 bases from V and 5 from J; bases not matched to a gene: 23. Looked up from germline, CDR1 is SGDLS and CDR2 is YYNGEE. CDR3 coding DNA: TGTGCCGGCCTTACTGGTAACATTGTGGGGACAGGTGAAAACATTCAGTACTTC. This translates into CAGLTGNIVGTGENIQYF.

This sequence joins TRBV11-3 and TRBJ2-4; no clear D gene. The CDR3 covers 14 residues. Germline CDR1 SGHNT, CDR2 YENEEA. V lost 4 bases and J 0 bases, leaving 7 bases between the germline ends. The CDR3 DNA is TGTGCCAGCAGCTCTGCTCTAGCCAAAAACATTCAGTACTTC. It translates to CASSSALAKNIQYF.

The genes are TRBV18 and TRBJ2-5, with TRBD1 matching 7 bases. The CDR3 runs 14 residues. The germline V gene encodes CDR1 KGHSH and CDR2 LQKENI. With 5 bases clipped from V and 5 bases from J, the junction kept 8 bases outside the gene matches. CDR3 sequence (DNA): TGTGCCAGCTCAAGGACAGGAGGACGGGAGACCCAGTACTTC. Translated: CASSRTGGRETQYF.

This clone was counted between two and nine times. The chain combines TRBV6-8 with TRBJ2-1; a possible D gene is TRBD2 (6 bases). The length of the CDR3 is 15 residues. CDR1 and CDR2 from the germline V gene are MNHGY and SAAAGT. Between the trimmed V and J ends, which lost 2 bases and 9 bases, there was a span of 17 bases. In nucleotides, the CDR3 is TGTGCCAGCAGTTACCCCGGGACTCTGGAGAGTGAGCAGTTCTTC. It yields the protein CASSYPGTLESEQFF.

The genes are TRBV11-3 and TRBJ2-1; D may be TRBD2 (6 bases). Trimming left V 2 bases short and J 0 bases short, with 14 bases between. This CDR3 region has 17 residues. Germline assignment: CDR1 SGHNT and CDR2 YENEEA. CDR3 coding DNA: TGTGCCAGCAGCTTAAGGGGCCTCGGGAGCTCCTACAATGAGCAGTTCTTC. It specifies CASSLRGLGSSYNEQFF.

In this sample, this clone turned up a few times. This sequence joins TRBV7-2 and TRBJ2-3; D remains ambiguous. Germline loops: CDR1 SGHTA, CDR2 FQGNSA. The CDR3 spans 13 residues. Between the trimmed V and J ends, which lost 5 bases and 1 base, there was a span of 7 bases. The CDR3 sequence is CASSRAGTDTQYF. The CDR3, as DNA: TGTGCCAGCAGCCGGGCGGGCACAGATACGCAGTATTTT.

This clone qualifies as medium-sized. V is TRBV6-8 and J is TRBJ2-2, with unresolved D. V gave up 4 bases and J gave up 6 bases, with 15 bases separating them. Germline values: CDR1 MNHGY, CDR2 SAAAGT. This CDR3 is built from 15 residues. CDR3 loop: CASSSTSPRPGELFF. The CDR3 DNA is TGTGCCAGCAGTTCGACGAGCCCGAGGCCCGGGGAGCTGTTTTTT.